The 20 T cell receptor beta chains listed next were all sequenced from one sample in a study of T cell responses to AZD1222 COVID-19 vaccine. Measured with immunoSEQ multiplex PCR; TCRdb has only the in-frame clones, and not every one. Of 120,000 or so clones listed, about 87% are singletons. This sample comprised peripheral blood, obtained on day 0 of AZD1222 vaccination. The receptor source for this set is an adult in good health.

V and J are TRBV4-2 and TRBJ1-4; D not certain. The CDR3 is made up of 16 amino acids. Per the germline V gene, CDR1 is LGHNA and CDR2 is YNFKEQ. V lost 4 bases to trimming and J lost 0 bases, with 12 bases between them. This chain's CDR3 is CASSPRVAPTNEKLFF. CDR3 DNA: TGTGCCAGCAGCCCTCGGGTGGCCCCAACTAATGAAAAACTGTTTTTT.

The rearrangement links TRBV27 to TRBJ2-1; a weak D match, TRBD2 (5 bases). This CDR3 has 12 residues. V lost 3 bases and J lost 11, with 11 bases in between. CDR1 is MNHEY and CDR2 is SMNVEV in the germline V gene (reference sequence). This CDR3 reads CASSFTRNQQFF. The CDR3, as DNA: TGTGCCAGCAGTTTCACTAGGAACCAGCAGTTCTTC.

The chain recombines TRBV11-2 with TRBJ2-7; the match to TRBD1 covers 9 bases. This CDR3 contains 14 residues. Germline V gene lookup returns CDR1 SGHAT and CDR2 FQNNGV. Trimming at V came to 6 bases and at J to 7 bases, leaving 10 bases not matched to a gene. The CDR3 sequence: CASSAGTGMREQYF. The CDR3 region has the DNA TGTGCCAGCAGTGCCGGGACAGGGATGAGGGAGCAGTACTTC.

V gene TRBV7-9 combines with J gene TRBJ2-3; maybe TRBD2 (5 bases). The CDR3 runs 15 residues. Germline CDR1 SEHNR, CDR2 FQNEAQ (reference sequence). Trimming removed 5 bases at V and 0 bases at J, with 12 bases between. CDR3 coding DNA: TGTGCCAGCAGCCCCCCCGGGATTAGCACAGATACGCAGTATTTT. Translated: CASSPPGISTDTQYF. The variable domain in full, with the rest retrieved from reference TRBV7-9 and TRBJ2-3, is DTGVSQNPRHKITKRGQNVTFRCDPISEHNRLYWYRQTLGQGPEFLTYFQNEAQLEKSRLLSDRFSAERPKGSFSTLEIQRTEQGDSAMYLCASSPPGISTDTQYFGPGTRLTVL.

The gene calls are TRBV5-1 and TRBJ2-1; 10 nucleotides line up with TRBD2. V lost 6 bases and J lost 6; bases outside the gene matches: 6. The CDR3 spans 14 residues. Germline V gene lookup returns CDR1 SGHRS and CDR2 YFSETQ. CDR3 coding DNA: TGCGCCAGCACGAATCTAGCGGGAGCCAATGAGCAGTTCTTC. This sequence encodes CASTNLAGANEQFF.

The chain couples TRBV9 to TRBJ1-5; weak D call: TRBD1 (5 bases). Germline V gene lookup returns CDR1 SGDLS and CDR2 YYNGEE. Trimming took 3 bases from V and 4 from J, leaving 14 bases between them. The CDR3 runs to 15 residues. Written as DNA, the CDR3 is TGTGCCAGCAGCGCCACAGGATTTTCAAATCAGCCCCAGCATTTT. Its protein product is CASSATGFSNQPQHF.

The genes are TRBV14 and TRBJ2-1, with D possibly matching TRBD1 (6 bases). The germline V and J ends were trimmed by 0 bases and 9 bases, with 15 bases remaining between them. CDR1 is SGHDN, CDR2 FVKESK, per germline. The CDR3 is made up of 15 amino acids. CDR3 region: CASSQDLQGYGEQFF. CDR3 nucleotides: TGTGCCAGCAGCCAAGATTTACAGGGTTATGGTGAGCAGTTCTTC.

This clone was observed once. The V and J genes are TRBV19 and TRBJ2-5; TRBD1 aligns across 7 bases. Losses at the gene ends were 1 base for V and 1 base for J; bases not matched to a gene: 6. CDR1 is LNHDA, CDR2 SQIVND, per germline (reference sequence). The CDR3 consists of 16 residues. The CDR3 sequence: CASSIGIRQGQETQYF. In DNA form, the CDR3 reads TGTGCCAGTAGTATAGGTATACGACAGGGCCAAGAGACCCAGTACTTC.

V gene TRBV4-1 combines with J gene TRBJ2-5, with D unresolved. This CDR3 region has 13 residues. V dropped 1 base and J dropped 5 bases, with 8 bases sitting between them. In germline, CDR1 is MGHRA, CDR2 YSYEKL. CDR3 DNA sequence: TGCGCCAGCAGCCAAGGGAGTACGGAGACCCAGTACTTC. Protein product: CASSQGSTETQYF.

This chain connects TRBV5-4 to TRBJ2-1, with TRBD2 matching 10 bases. V shed 7 bases, J shed 9 bases, and the junction held 7 bases outside the gene matches. In germline, CDR1 is SGHNT, CDR2 YYREEE (reference sequence). This CDR3 comprises 13 residues. CDR3 sequence reads: CASRPSGSVEQFF. Here the CDR3 DNA reads TGTGCCAGCCGTCCTAGCGGGAGTGTTGAGCAGTTCTTC.

The rearrangement uses TRBV6-5 and TRBJ2-3; D might be TRBD1 or TRBD2, each matching 5 bases. Germline-derived CDR1 and CDR2 are MNHEY and SVGAGI. There are 13 residues in the CDR3. In nucleotides, the CDR3 is TGTGCGTGCTCTGGGGGTGACACAGATACGCAGTATTTT. Amino acids: CACSGGDTDTQYF.

This chain uses TRBV7-9 with TRBJ2-7; D perhaps matches TRBD1 (6 bases). This CDR3 contains 15 residues. Per germline, CDR1 SEHNR and CDR2 FQNEAQ (reference sequence). V shed 0 bases and J shed 5 bases, with 14 bases lying between them. In DNA, the CDR3 is TGTGCCAGCAGCTTAGCGCTGGGGGCTAGGAACGAGCAGTACTTC. This gives the protein CASSLALGARNEQYF.

The chain employs TRBV19 and TRBJ2-5, with 9 positions matching TRBD2. J was trimmed by 2 bases and V by 3 bases; bases with no gene match: 4. This CDR3 region has 15 residues. CDR1 and CDR2 (germline): LNHDA, SQIVND (reference sequence). For the CDR3, the DNA is TGTGCCAGTAGTATGGGGACTAGCAGACAAGAGACCCAGTACTTC. It yields the protein CASSMGTSRQETQYF. Together with reference TRBV19 and TRBJ2-5, the CDR3 gives the full variable domain: DGGITQSPKYLFRKEGQNVTLSCEQNLNHDAMYWYRQDPGQGLRLIYYSQIVNDFQKGDIAEGYSVSREKKESFPLTVTSAQKNPTAFYLCASSMGTSRQETQYFGPGTRLLVL.

This rearrangement joins TRBV7-9 to TRBJ2-2; D not certain. Germline-derived CDR1 and CDR2 are SEHNR and FQNEAQ (reference sequence). This CDR3 region has 15 residues. Trimming removed 5 bases from V and 5 bases from J, with 15 bases in between. CDR3 loop: CASSPHSRKTGELFF. In nucleotides, the CDR3 is TGTGCCAGCAGCCCTCACTCTAGAAAGACCGGGGAGCTGTTTTTT.

The chain combines TRBV29-1 with TRBJ1-4; D unclear. The CDR3 has 12 residues. Trimming pared 4 bases from V and 6 bases from J, leaving 9 bases between. Germline CDR1 SQVTM, CDR2 ANQGSEA. The CDR3 region has the DNA TGCAGCGTTGGGGCTGCCGATGAAAAACTGTTTTTT. Protein product: CSVGAADEKLFF. Full variable domain (remainder filled in from reference TRBV29-1 and TRBJ1-4): SAVISQKPSRDICQRGTSLTIQCQVDSQVTMMFWYRQQPGQSLTLIATANQGSEATYESGFVIDKFPISRPNLTFSTLTVSNMSPEDSSIYLCSVGAADEKLFFGSGTQLSVL.

The J gene is TRBJ1-6, the V gene TRBV2; a possible D gene is TRBD1 (5 bases). This CDR3 region has 14 residues. With 6 bases removed from V and 10 bases from J, the gap between germline ends came to 16 bases. Germline CDR1 is SNHLY and CDR2 is FYNNEI. CDR3 loop: CASRLGTLGSPLHF. CDR3 bases: TGTGCCAGCAGGCTCGGGACCCTCGGGTCACCCCTCCACTTT.

The rearrangement joins TRBV7-9 to TRBJ2-2; 7 bases align to TRBD2. The CDR3 runs 16 residues. V shed 2 bases, J shed 2 bases, and the junction held 5 bases outside the gene matches. The germline V gene has CDR1 SEHNR and CDR2 FQNEAQ (reference sequence). CDR3 protein: CASSLTGGRNTGELFF. The CDR3 DNA reads TGTGCCAGCAGCTTAACGGGGGGTCGTAACACCGGGGAGCTGTTTTTT.

The V call is TRBV7-2, the J call TRBJ1-1, with 7 bases aligning to TRBD1. Trimming removed 2 bases from V and 2 bases from J; junction bases left unmatched: 5. The CDR3 extends over 15 amino acids. Germline CDR1 and CDR2: SGHTA and FQGNSA. CDR3 protein: CASSLWGDSNTEAFF. The CDR3 nucleotides read TGTGCCAGCAGCTTATGGGGGGACAGTAACACTGAAGCTTTCTTT. The whole variable domain, remainder taken from reference TRBV7-2 and TRBJ1-1, is GAGVSQSPSNKVTEKGKDVELRCDPISGHTALYWYRQSLGQGLEFLIYFQGNSAPDKSGLPSDRFSAERTGGSVSTLTIQRTQQEDSAVYLCASSLWGDSNTEAFFGQGTRLTVV.

The CDR3 protein is CASSLGTPTEAFF. The CDR3 region has the DNA TGTGCCAGCAGCCTCGGGACCCCCACTGAAGCTTTCTTT. The V gene is TRBV6-5, the J gene TRBJ1-1, with TRBD1 as a possible D gene (5 bases). The CDR3 consists of 13 residues. Germline-derived CDR1 and CDR2 are MNHEY and SVGAGI. V was cut by 6 bases and J by 4 bases, with 12 bases left in between.

The gene calls are TRBV2 and TRBJ1-5; D perhaps matches TRBD1 (6 bases). The CDR3 is 13 amino acids. CDR1 SNHLY and CDR2 FYNNEI come from the germline V gene. Trimming took off 2 bases at V and 15 bases at J, with 17 bases between the two ends. The CDR3 DNA is TGTGCCAGCAGTGAAAGGGGGGCCCCCCCCGCGCATTTT. Translation: CASSERGAPPAHF.